The 26 T cell receptor beta chains below come from one sample, sequenced in a study of shared clonotypes between healthy human individuals. Repertoires were generated with immunoSEQ multiplex PCR, while TCRdb's copy carries only in-frame clones and drops some. The sample holds some 2.1 million clones; 95% are singletons and the top ten take 0.1% to 0.15%. The sequenced sample consisted of naive CD4+ T cells sorted from blood. The subset was: CD45RA+ positively selected. The source of these receptors is a man aged 18 to 30 in good health.

In its sample, this clone was seen once. J is TRBJ2-7 and V is TRBV7-9; D is unresolved. This CDR3 has 14 amino acids. Trimming took off 5 bases at V and 2 bases at J, with 13 bases between the two ends. CDR1 is SEHNR and CDR2 is FQNEAQ in the germline V gene (reference sequence). The CDR3 sequence: CASSPVYEAYEQYF. CDR3 nucleotide sequence: TGTGCCAGCAGCCCCGTGTATGAGGCCTACGAGCAGTACTTC. Using reference TRBV7-9 and TRBJ2-7 for the parts outside the CDR3, the full variable domain is DTGVSQNPRHKITKRGQNVTFRCDPISEHNRLYWYRQTLGQGPEFLTYFQNEAQLEKSRLLSDRFSAERPKGSFSTLEIQRTEQGDSAMYLCASSPVYEAYEQYFGPGTRLTVT.

This chain joins TRBV6-6 and TRBJ2-7; no definite D call. CDR1 MNHNY and CDR2 SVGAGI come from the germline V gene (reference sequence). The CDR3 covers 14 residues. V lost 6 bases and J lost 0, with 12 bases in between. As DNA, the CDR3 is TGTGCCAGCAGAGAGGACGGAAGCTCCTACGAGCAGTACTTC. It specifies CASREDGSSYEQYF.

This chain uses TRBV7-3 with TRBJ2-7; maybe TRBD2 (5 bases). The V and J ends lost 5 bases and 6 bases respectively, with 14 bases between them. CDR3 length: 13 amino acids. Per germline, CDR1 SGHTA and CDR2 FQGTGA. CDR3 nucleotide sequence: TGTGCCAGCAGCACCCGGCCGGGGAGCGAGCAGTACTTC. This sequence encodes CASSTRPGSEQYF.

The chain has TRBV4-3 and TRBJ2-7; D is uncertain. The CDR3 is 13 residues long. Germline lookup yields CDR1 LGHNA and CDR2 YSLEER. Trimming pared 4 bases from V and 4 bases from J, leaving 11 bases between. The CDR3 coding sequence is TGCGCCAGCAGCCTTTCTGACGGATACGAGCAGTACTTC. It specifies CASSLSDGYEQYF.

This clone was counted between two and nine times. This rearrangement joins TRBV28 to TRBJ2-7; D perhaps matches TRBD2 (5 bases). From germline, CDR1 is MDHEN and CDR2 SYDVKM. The CDR3 length is 17 residues. V lost 6 bases, J lost 4 bases, and 25 bases lay in between. CDR3 sequence reads: CASRPRAGDLDWYEQYF. The CDR3 DNA reads TGTGCCAGCAGGCCGAGGGCAGGAGATCTTGATTGGTACGAGCAGTACTTC.

This clone was recorded only once. The chain carries TRBV6-1 and TRBJ2-3; TRBD2 matches at 7 bases. V gave up 0 bases and J gave up 4 bases; unmatched junction bases: 4. The CDR3 totals 15 residues. CDR1 and CDR2 from the germline V gene are MNHNS and SASEGT. The CDR3 here is CASSEAGGIPDTQYF. CDR3 DNA: TGTGCCAGCAGTGAAGCGGGAGGGATCCCAGATACGCAGTATTTT.

The V and J genes are TRBV5-1 and TRBJ1-2, with D perhaps TRBD1 (5 bases). The CDR3 runs 15 residues. CDR1 and CDR2 from the germline V gene are SGHRS and YFSETQ. V was shortened by 3 bases and J by 1 base, with 13 bases between the two germline ends. The CDR3 bases are TGCGCCAGCAGCTCTATTCAGGGATTTAACTATGGCTACACCTTC. It encodes CASSSIQGFNYGYTF.

Comments on this clone: Different DNA sequences within this sample yield the same CDR3. The rearrangement uses TRBV10-1 and TRBJ2-5; D gene uncertain. The CDR3 is made up of 13 amino acids. V was clipped by 0 bases and J by 2 bases, with 4 bases between them. In germline, CDR1 is WNHNN, CDR2 SYGVQD (reference sequence). As DNA, the CDR3 is TGCGCCAGCAGTGAGTCGGGACAAGAGACCCAGTACTTC. It yields the protein CASSESGQETQYF.

The table lists this clone with many counts. The same CDR3 arises from other DNA sequences in this sample as well. The V call is TRBV4-1, the J call TRBJ1-4; D gene uncertain. CDR1 MGHRA and CDR2 YSYEKL come from the germline V gene. This CDR3 is built from 15 residues. Trimming left V 7 bases short and J 3 bases short, with 15 bases between. For the CDR3, the DNA is TGCGCCAGCACCATATCACAGTTAGCTAATGAAAAACTGTTTTTT. This encodes CASTISQLANEKLFF.

Regarding this clone: Other nucleotide sequences in the sample specify the same CDR3. This sequence joins TRBV30 and TRBJ2-3, with 13 bases aligning to TRBD2. The germline V gene encodes CDR1 GTSNPN and CDR2 SVGIG (reference sequence). The CDR3 has 16 amino acids. With 0 bases clipped from V and 1 base from J, the junction kept 1 base outside the gene matches. The DNA of the CDR3 is TGTGCCTGGAGTGTAGGACTAGCGGGAGGCACAGATACGCAGTATTTT. Its translation: CAWSVGLAGGTDTQYF.

CDR3 DNA sequence: TGTGCCAGCAGTTTACGCCCAGATACGCAGTATTTT. It yields the protein CASSLRPDTQYF. The rearrangement joins TRBV27 to TRBJ2-3; no firm D call. The germline gives CDR1 MNHEY, CDR2 SMNVEV (reference sequence). The CDR3 has 12 residues. V shed 2 bases and J shed 4 bases, with 4 bases lying between them.

Remarks on this clone: A read error may be the cause here, since a much bigger clone is one base away. This chain uses TRBV18 with TRBJ2-3, with no clear D. Trimming stripped 2 bases from V and 4 bases from J, with 10 bases between. Germline V gene lookup returns CDR1 KGHSH and CDR2 LQKENI. The CDR3 runs 14 residues. The CDR3 DNA reads TGTGCCAGCTCACCAATGGGCCTGGCAGATACGCAGTATTTT. Translation: CASSPMGLADTQYF. The full variable domain, in which reference TRBV18 and TRBJ2-3 provide the parts outside the CDR3, is NAGVMQNPRHLVRRRGQEARLRCSPMKGHSHVYWYRQLPEEGLKFMVYLQKENIIDESGMPKERFSAEFPKEGPSILRIQQVVRGDSAAYFCASSPMGLADTQYFGPGTRLTVL.

As concerns this clone: Additional DNA sequences in this sample encode the identical CDR3. The rearrangement joins TRBV5-1 to TRBJ2-5; 7 bases match TRBD1. CDR3 length: 14 amino acids. Trimming at V came to 2 bases and at J to 5 bases, leaving 6 bases not matched to a gene. Germline CDR1 reads SGHRS; CDR2 reads YFSETQ. This chain's CDR3 is CASSLGGTKETQYF. The CDR3 DNA sequence: TGCGCCAGCAGCTTAGGGGGCACGAAGGAGACCCAGTACTTC.

The rearrangement joins TRBV9 to TRBJ1-3; D gene uncertain. The ends were cut back, 3 bases at V and 3 bases at J, with 19 bases in the middle. The CDR3 loop spans 17 amino acids. Germline loops: CDR1 SGDLS, CDR2 YYNGEE. For the CDR3, the DNA is TGTGCCAGCAGCGCCCAACCTCTACTTACCGGTGGAAACACCATATATTTT. It specifies CASSAQPLLTGGNTIYF.

This chain joins TRBV19 and TRBJ1-3; D may be TRBD1 (6 bases). The CDR3 has 14 residues. With 5 bases removed from V and 2 bases from J, the gap between germline ends came to 10 bases. Germline V lookup: CDR1 LNHDA, CDR2 SQIVND (reference sequence). The CDR3 spells CASSGYRAGNTIYF. In nucleotides, the CDR3 is TGTGCCAGTAGTGGCTACAGGGCTGGAAACACCATATATTTT.

V and J are TRBV7-9 and TRBJ1-6; D is perhaps TRBD1 (6 bases). The CDR3 covers 15 residues. Trimming stripped 5 bases from V and 9 bases from J, with 17 bases between. In germline, CDR1 is SEHNR, CDR2 FQNEAQ (reference sequence). The CDR3 bases are TGTGCCAGCAGCAACCTGGCAGGGGTGGGTTCACCCCTCCACTTT. Translated, it gives CASSNLAGVGSPLHF.

The chain uses TRBV6-6 and TRBJ1-1; D is undetermined. The germline V gene has CDR1 MNHNY and CDR2 SVGAGI (reference sequence). This CDR3 has 13 amino acids. Between the trimmed V and J ends, which lost 2 bases and 4 bases, there was a span of 8 bases. The CDR3 spells CASSYGSFTEAFF. CDR3 nucleotides: TGTGCCAGCAGTTACGGGTCTTTCACTGAAGCTTTCTTT.

The chain carries TRBV10-2 and TRBJ2-7, with 15 bases that match TRBD2. Trimming at V came to 6 bases and at J to 2 bases, leaving 8 bases not matched to a gene. Germline CDR1 and CDR2: WSHSY and SAAADI. The CDR3 consists of 17 residues. The CDR3 coding sequence is TGCGCCAGCAGCGGGACTAGCGGGGGGATCCTCACCTACGAGCAGTACTTC. Its translation: CASSGTSGGILTYEQYF.

The rearrangement uses TRBV2 and TRBJ2-5; TRBD2 is a possible D gene (6 bases). CDR1 and CDR2 (germline): SNHLY, FYNNEI. The CDR3 is 12 residues long. V lost 8 bases and J 4 bases, leaving 11 bases between the germline ends. The chain's CDR3 is CASLARGETQYF. CDR3 DNA: TGTGCCAGCCTAGCGAGAGGAGAGACCCAGTACTTC.

The chain couples TRBV13 to TRBJ2-7; D may be TRBD1 or TRBD2 (5 bases each). This CDR3 is 13 amino acids long. From germline, CDR1 is PRHDT and CDR2 FYEKMQ (reference sequence). Trimming removed 6 bases at V and 3 bases at J, with 12 bases between. In nucleotides, the CDR3 is TGTGCCAGCAGAAGGGACGGAATCTACGAGCAGTACTTC. It translates to CASRRDGIYEQYF.

The chain employs TRBV2 and TRBJ2-2; D is ambiguous. The germline V gene encodes CDR1 SNHLY and CDR2 FYNNEI. The CDR3 contains 15 residues. The V gene lost 5 bases and the J gene lost 3 bases, with 13 bases spanning the gap. This CDR3 is CASSPRTSDTGELFF. The CDR3 bases are TGTGCCAGCAGTCCCAGGACCAGTGACACCGGGGAGCTGTTTTTT. Using reference TRBV2 and TRBJ2-2 for the parts outside the CDR3, the full variable domain is EPEVTQTPSHQVTQMGQEVILRCVPISNHLYFYWYRQILGQKVEFLVSFYNNEISEKSEIFDDQFSVERPDGSNFTLKIRSTKLEDSAMYFCASSPRTSDTGELFFGEGSRLTVL.

The chain recombines TRBV28 with TRBJ2-5; 10 positions agree with TRBD2. The CDR3 extends over 17 amino acids. The junction had 12 bases not matched to a gene; V was cut back by 4 bases and J by 4 bases. Germline CDR1 and CDR2: MDHEN and SYDVKM. DNA for the CDR3: TGTGCCAGCAGTTCGCCCGTATTAGCGGGGGGAGCAGAGACCCAGTACTTC. Translating it yields CASSSPVLAGGAETQYF.

The chain carries TRBV4-2 and TRBJ2-2; D is ambiguous. This CDR3 comprises 16 residues. V lost 4 bases to trimming and J lost 1 base, with 13 bases between them. Germline V gene lookup returns CDR1 LGHNA and CDR2 YNFKEQ. The CDR3 loop is CASSPPARLNTGELFF. The CDR3 coding sequence is TGTGCCAGCAGCCCCCCGGCCAGATTGAACACCGGGGAGCTGTTTTTT.

The chain recombines TRBV2 with TRBJ2-2; D gene ambiguous. V was cut by 5 bases and J by 0 bases, with 10 bases left in between. Germline assignment: CDR1 SNHLY and CDR2 FYNNEI. This CDR3 region has 15 residues. The CDR3 here is CASSWWAANTGELFF. CDR3 DNA sequence: TGTGCCAGCAGTTGGTGGGCAGCGAACACCGGGGAGCTGTTTTTT.

The chain combines TRBV7-2 with TRBJ2-1, with D possibly matching TRBD2 (5 bases). With 3 bases removed from V and 0 bases from J, the gap between germline ends came to 6 bases. In germline, CDR1 is SGHTA, CDR2 FQGNSA. There are 14 residues in the CDR3. As DNA, the CDR3 is TGTGCCAGCAGCTTTGAGGGCTCCTACAATGAGCAGTTCTTC. The encoded protein is CASSFEGSYNEQFF.

The gene calls are TRBV7-9 and TRBJ1-4; maybe TRBD1 (5 bases). The CDR3 length is 17 residues. The germline CDR1 and CDR2 sequences are SEHNR and FQNEAQ (reference sequence). V lost 3 bases and J lost 2, with 16 bases in between. CDR3 sequence: CASSFRRPGLTNEKLFF. CDR3 coding DNA: TGTGCCAGCAGCTTCCGACGGCCGGGACTGACTAATGAAAAACTGTTTTTT.